Below, one T cell receptor beta chain is given with its context. V dropped 7 bases and J dropped 8 bases, with 20 bases sitting between them. CDR1 and CDR2 from the germline V gene are LGHNA and YSLEER. The CDR3 contains 14 residues. This table comes from immunoSEQ multiplex PCR, and its TCRdb copy is limited to in-frame clones, with some not included. The sample contains around 70,000 clones, around 92% of which appear only once. This record belongs to a study of T cell changes during pregnancy in multiple sclerosis. This TCR came from a female donor with multiple sclerosis, enrolled in a pregnancy study. Sequencing used peripheral blood, obtained before pregnancy. The gene calls are TRBV4-3 and TRBJ1-1, with D maybe TRBD1 (6 bases). CDR3 nucleotide sequence: TGCGCCAGCACCCGGGGGGGCGGCGATCGAGAAGCTTTCTTT. Translation gives CASTRGGGDREAFF.